This T cell receptor (beta chain) was sequenced in a study of blood T cell repertoires in COVID-19. Study summary: Samples came from the United States, Italy and Spain, spanning acute and convalescent COVID-19. The analysed material was cDNA or gDNA that came from T cells, B-cell-depleted T cells, or PBMCs.

The germline CDR1 and CDR2 sequences are LNHNV and YYDKDF (reference sequence). The CDR3 spans 15 residues. V dropped 6 bases and J dropped 5 bases, with 14 bases sitting between them. In the source study's methods: How many nucleated cells were present was estimated from reference gene primer amplification. Profiling relied on immunoSEQ multiplex PCR, and the TCRdb table lists in-frame clones only, not all of them. The V and J calls and clone size are taken from that table; D and trimming were inferred from the DNA. The sample carries about 270,000 clones, approximately 89% recorded once. Participant-reported clinical history was the basis for cohort assignment.

The TCR sequence derives from a woman aged 40 to 49 with acute COVID-19. V is TRBV15 and J is TRBJ1-6, with D possibly TRBD1 on 5 matching bases. Sequences were obtained from PBMCs or T cells enriched from blood (not recorded which). CDR3 loop: CATSRARADNSPLHF. In DNA, the CDR3 is TGTGCCACCAGTAGGGCCAGGGCGGATAATTCACCCCTCCACTTT. The variable domain in full, with the rest retrieved from reference TRBV15 and TRBJ1-6, is DAMVIQNPRYQVTQFGKPVTLSCSQTLNHNVMYWYQQKSSQAPKLLFHYYDKDFNNEADTPDNFQSRRPNTSFCFLDIRSPGLGDTAMYLCATSRARADNSPLHFGNGTRLTVT.